This entry concerns a single T cell receptor beta chain. In the source study's methods: The assay estimated nucleated cells by amplifying reference gene primers. Some clones are missing from TCRdb's copy, which holds only in-frame ones; the method was immunoSEQ multiplex PCR. D and trimming come from the DNA, and the V and J calls and clone size come from that table. Altogether 50,000 to 75,000 clones are present, around 80% being singletons, with the ten largest covering about 18%. The data were obtained in a study of blood T cell repertoires in COVID-19. Study information: The United States, Italy and Spain were the sources of the acute and convalescent COVID-19 samples. In each case, the material was cDNA or gDNA derived from T cells, B-cell-depleted T cells, or PBMCs.

Germline V gene sequence: CDR1 LGHNA, CDR2 YSLEER. Trimming removed 4 bases from V and 7 bases from J; junction bases left unmatched: 6. The CDR3 totals 15 residues. The rearrangement links TRBV4-3 to TRBJ2-2, with 10 nucleotides matching TRBD1. This TCR was sampled from a man in his 60s with acute or convalescent COVID-19. The sequenced sample consisted of peripheral blood. CDR3 in DNA: TGCGCCAGCAGCCGAGGGGGACAGGGGAGCGGGGAGCTGTTTTTT. It encodes CASSRGGQGSGELFF.